This passage covers 7 T cell receptor beta chains from one sample sequenced in a study of radiotherapy plus CTLA-4 blockade in lung cancer. Produced via immunoSEQ multiplex PCR; TCRdb's table is partial and in-frame only. The sample carries under 100,000 clones, around 83% recorded once. The source was peripheral blood, collected from a patient treated with radiotherapy plus ipilimumab. Every receptor here comes from a human donor with non-small cell lung cancer that progressed on radiotherapy plus ipilimumab.

The chain couples TRBV5-1 to TRBJ1-1; the match to TRBD1 covers 8 bases. Germline CDR1 is SGHRS and CDR2 is YFSETQ. Trimming cost V 3 bases and J 7 bases; bases outside gene matches: 20. The CDR3 consists of 18 residues. This CDR3 reads CASSSRTGSFPWSGEAFF. For the CDR3, the DNA is TGCGCCAGCAGCTCGCGGACAGGGTCTTTCCCTTGGTCGGGTGAAGCTTTCTTT.

This clone was detected once. The chain employs TRBV5-1 and TRBJ2-1; D not resolved. V lost 4 bases to trimming and J lost 10 bases, with 9 bases between them. CDR3 length: 11 amino acids. Germline V gene lookup returns CDR1 SGHRS and CDR2 YFSETQ. For the CDR3, the DNA is TGCGCCAGCAGCCCGGCGAGGGAGCAGTTCTTC. It yields the protein CASSPAREQFF.

Only a few counts were recorded for this clone. V and J are TRBV6-6 and TRBJ1-5; D is perhaps TRBD1 (5 bases). Trimming shortened V by 8 bases and J by 5 bases, and 13 bases separated the two germline ends. From germline, CDR1 is MNHNY and CDR2 SVGAGI (reference sequence). There are 13 residues in the CDR3. The CDR3 reads CASADQGYQPQHF. CDR3 sequence (DNA): TGTGCCAGCGCGGACCAGGGCTATCAGCCCCAGCATTTT.

The rearrangement joins TRBV30 to TRBJ1-1, with D uncertain. The V and J ends lost 5 bases and 4 bases respectively, with 14 bases between them. The germline CDR1 and CDR2 sequences are GTSNPN and SVGIG (reference sequence). The CDR3 consists of 13 residues. The CDR3 nucleotides are TGTGCCTGGGTTTGGGGAGGCGGCACTGAAGCTTTCTTT. Amino acid sequence: CAWVWGGGTEAFF.

This clone was counted only a few times. The gene calls are TRBV5-4 and TRBJ1-2; the D is unclear. Per the germline V gene, CDR1 is SGHNT and CDR2 is YYREEE (reference sequence). With 4 bases removed from V and 4 bases from J, the gap between germline ends came to 8 bases. The CDR3 is made up of 12 amino acids. In DNA, the CDR3 is TGTGCCAGCAGCCTGGACGTCTATGGCTACACCTTC. This translates into CASSLDVYGYTF.

The chain couples TRBV20-1 to TRBJ2-1, with D maybe TRBD1 (6 bases). The CDR3 is 11 residues long. V was cut by 5 bases and J by 6 bases, with 8 bases left in between. Looked up from germline, CDR1 is DFQATT and CDR2 is SNEGSKA (reference sequence). The CDR3 nucleotides are TGCAGTGCTTACAGGGCCAATGAGCAGTTCTTC. Translation: CSAYRANEQFF.

The chain employs TRBV11-2 and TRBJ2-7; D is unclear. The germline V gene has CDR1 SGHAT and CDR2 FQNNGV. CDR3 length: 14 residues. V lost 1 base and J 2 bases, leaving 9 bases between the germline ends. CDR3 loop: CASSLVGTPYEQYF. The CDR3 coding sequence is TGTGCCAGCAGCTTAGTTGGCACCCCCTACGAGCAGTACTTC.